This T cell receptor (beta chain) was identified during a study of T cells in tuberculosis. In the study overall: Sequenced TCRs come from CD1B-GMM tetramer-binding T cells.

Trimming stripped 2 bases from V and 9 bases from J, with 11 bases between. This CDR3 spans 13 amino acids. The germline V gene encodes CDR1 SGHTA and CDR2 FQGTGA. Time point: new active TB diagnosis, blood taken before or within 7 days of starting treatment. Points from the study as a whole: Active tuberculosis TCR-alpha repertoires lay closer to GMM-specific TCRs than IGRA-negative controls, suggesting clonal expansion.

Produced via immunoSEQ multiplex PCR; TCRdb's table is partial and in-frame only. This sample yields more than 30,000 clones, of which roughly 83% are seen a single time; 4% to 6.5% belongs to the top ten. With respect to this clone: Its antigen is currently unknown.

This TCR came from an adult with tuberculosis. The chain employs TRBV7-3 and TRBJ2-1; D may be TRBD2 (6 bases). The specimen comprised PBMCs, sampled at tuberculosis diagnosis. The CDR3 nucleotides read TGTGCCAGCAGCTTAGCCCTGGGGGGTGAGCAGTTCTTC. This sequence encodes CASSLALGGEQFF. The full variable domain, completed using reference TRBV7-3 and TRBJ2-1, is GAGVSQTPSNKVTEKGKYVELRCDPISGHTALYWYRQSLGQGPEFLIYFQGTGAADDSGLPNDRFFAVRPEGSVSTLKIQRTERGDSAVYLCASSLALGGEQFFGPGTRLTVL.